This entry concerns a single TCR beta chain. The sample holds a few counts of this clonotype. Its antigen target is currently unknown. Base qualities are not provided; no much larger clone lies one nucleotide away. The sample belongs to a study of blood T cells in healthy people across ages (dated by TCRdb to about 2015). Regarding the study in general: In model experiments, roughly one uniquely barcoded TCR beta cDNA molecule per two T cells was captured by template switching. Using the same blood draw, the study looked at two additional independent replicas of 1 million unique cDNA reads for two donors, one aged 18 to 29 and the other aged 80 or older. To avoid experimental bias, donors of different ages were spread randomly across the sequencing lanes. Using deep sequencing normalized with unique cDNA molecular identifiers, the study measured how TCR beta repertoire diversity changes with age. Donors were grouped into four age groups: young (average approximately 15 years), middle-aged (around 39), aged (about 59) and long-lived (approximately 81).

Study-wide findings and limitations: Since profiling was done on bulk unsorted PBMCs, naive and antigen-experienced compartments could not be conclusively compared. Because donor CMV infection status was unknown, age-related changes in expanded clonotypes were potentially confounded. There was a strong correlation between observed TCR beta diversity and the percentage of naive T cells measured by flow cytometry. As age increased, observed TCR beta diversity per million T cells dropped in a roughly linear way, and a significant reduction was already evident by age around 41. Compared with the aged group, more naive CD4+ T cells, fewer expanded clones and increased TCR diversity were shown by the long-lived group, suggesting age selection. Total diversity estimates from one million sequenced T cells were considered lower bounds and underestimates.

The CDR1 and CDR2 encoded by the germline V gene (reference sequence) are GTSNPN and SVGIG. The CDR3 has 12 amino acids, counting the end cysteine and phenylalanine. The read is trimmed to its CDR3 DNA, 36 bases read in frame from base 1. The trim is 0 bases for V and 7 bases for J, with a gap of 10 bases between the germline ends. The method was 5' RACE. TCRdb names Illumina HiSeq 2500 as the instrument used. A second PCR of roughly 6 to 11 cycles was performed with a sample-barcoded 5' primer and a J-beta primer mix. A template-switch 5' adaptor carrying 12 random nucleotides introduced a unique molecular identifier onto each TCR beta cDNA molecule. At least 2.5 million CDR3-containing paired-end reads were obtained from each sample. First-strand cDNA synthesis was performed from all RNA using the Mint cDNA synthesis kit, with priming by a TRBC-specific oligonucleotide. After uracil-DNA glycosylase treatment, a first 18-cycle PCR used universal primers M1SS and BC2_uni_R on all cDNA. Processing in the source paper ran as follows. Normalization of each sample was performed by random selection of 1 million high-quality reads, each carrying a distinct molecular identifier. Reads sharing molecular identifiers were discarded rather than binned into consensus sequences. MiTCR, run with a Q25 quality threshold and the strictest error-elimination algorithm, handled CDR3 identification, clonotype clustering and error correction. A nonparametric unseen species model with Euler transformation was used to estimate a lower bound on total TCR beta diversity. Through fastp at Q25 and MiXCR, TCRdb rebuilt clones from the public reads, retaining in-frame beta chains. Under each unique CDR3 protein, matching rows form one entry showing the most common genes and DNA. These V and J calls originate from TCRdb's pipeline instead of the authors' own analysis. The sample table holds 650,000 to 800,000 distinct CDR3 sequences, of which around 42% were seen once. Together, the top ten hold 15% to 25% of the sample.

The approximately 40 donors, aged about 6 to 90 years, were systemically healthy Caucasian individuals from Russia. Ten milliliters of peripheral blood were drawn from each donor into EDTA-treated Vacutainer tubes. Ficoll-Paque density-gradient centrifugation was used to isolate PBMCs, with at least 6.5 million per sample. Trizol reagent was used to extract total RNA from PBMCs, with at least 5.5 micrograms per sample. For every donor, an aliquot of PBMCs went through flow cytometry to measure the percentages of naive CD45RAhigh/CD27high T cells. Recombination connected TRBV30 to TRBJ2-7; the D gene is perhaps TRBD1, on 5 matching bases. Sequences were obtained from blood. This clonotype originated in a man in his fifties or sixties in good health. The DNA is TGTGCCTGGAGTGTCGGCAGGACAGAGCAGTACTTC. This sequence encodes CAWSVGRTEQYF.